Below, 10 T cell receptor beta chains from the same sample are listed, as sequenced in a study of blood T cell repertoires in COVID-19. TCRdb's copy holds only in-frame clones and misses some; the assay was immunoSEQ multiplex PCR. The sample records around 140,000 clones, roughly 90% being singletons. Sequencing input: PBMCs or T cells enriched from blood (not recorded which). The receptors here all came from a man aged 50-59 years who had recovered from COVID-19.

This clone was recorded only once. The chain recombines TRBV11-2 with TRBJ2-2; D possibly corresponds to TRBD2 (5 bases). The V gene's germline CDR1 is SGHAT and CDR2 FQNNGV. The CDR3 has 16 amino acids. Trimming removed 1 base at V and 1 base at J, with 10 bases between. This CDR3 is CASSLGRTWNTGELFF. The CDR3 DNA reads as TGTGCCAGCAGCTTAGGCCGGACTTGGAACACCGGGGAGCTGTTTTTT. Full variable domain (rest looked up from reference TRBV11-2 and TRBJ2-2): EAGVAQSPRYKIIEKRQSVAFWCNPISGHATLYWYQQILGQGPKLLIQFQNNGVVDDSQLPKDRFSAERLKGVDSTLKIQPAKLEDSAVYLCASSLGRTWNTGELFFGEGSRLTVL.

This clone has only one observation. V and J are TRBV2 and TRBJ1-2; a possible D gene is TRBD1 (5 bases). Germline assignment: CDR1 SNHLY and CDR2 FYNNEI. V lost 3 bases, J lost 4 bases, and 15 bases lay in between. This CDR3 spans 15 amino acids. In DNA form, the CDR3 reads TGTGCCAGCAGTGACTCCGTTGGGACTCTCTATGGCTACACCTTC. Translation: CASSDSVGTLYGYTF.

J is TRBJ1-4 and V is TRBV6-1; D gene unclear. The V and J ends lost 6 bases and 0 bases respectively, with 11 bases between them. Per germline, CDR1 MNHNS and CDR2 SASEGT. This CDR3 is built from 15 residues. CDR3 sequence: CASRGGGATNEKLFF. DNA of the CDR3: TGTGCCAGCAGGGGTGGCGGTGCAACTAATGAAAAACTGTTTTTT.

The rearrangement joins TRBV9 to TRBJ2-1; D is possibly TRBD2 (6 bases). Germline values: CDR1 SGDLS, CDR2 YYNGEE. The V end lost 0 bases, the J end lost 3 bases, and 10 bases lay between the germline ends. This CDR3 is 15 amino acids long. CDR3 sequence reads: CASSVGSSVYNEQFF. CDR3 DNA sequence: TGTGCCAGCAGCGTAGGGTCTAGCGTCTACAATGAGCAGTTCTTC.

The chain carries TRBV2 and TRBJ1-1, with D tentatively TRBD1 (6 bases). CDR3 length: 14 residues. CDR1 and CDR2 (germline): SNHLY, FYNNEI. The ends were cut back, 5 bases at V and 3 bases at J, with 13 bases in the middle. CDR3 region: CASSTTGWDTEAFF. The CDR3 nucleotides read TGTGCCAGCAGTACCACAGGGTGGGACACTGAAGCTTTCTTT.

V usage is TRBV27 and J usage is TRBJ1-2; possible D gene TRBD1, 5 bases. V shed 0 bases and J shed 8 bases, with 16 bases lying between them. This CDR3 region has 15 residues. Per germline, CDR1 MNHEY and CDR2 SMNVEV (reference sequence). The CDR3 protein is CASSLSGGPWGGYTF. The CDR3 nucleotides read TGTGCCAGCAGTTTATCGGGAGGGCCTTGGGGGGGCTACACCTTC.

This clone has just a few counts. This chain uses TRBV6-6 with TRBJ1-6, with D maybe TRBD1 (6 bases). The CDR3 consists of 13 residues. Looked up from germline, CDR1 is MNHNY and CDR2 is SVGAGI (reference sequence). Trimming took 6 bases from V and 13 from J, leaving 16 bases between them. In DNA form, the CDR3 reads TGTGCCAGCAGGGACAGTGCCCCTTCCCCCCTCCACTTT. Its protein product is CASRDSAPSPLHF.

The V call is TRBV28, the J call TRBJ1-1; D uncertain. The germline V gene has CDR1 MDHEN and CDR2 SYDVKM. The CDR3 totals 13 residues. V lost 7 bases and J lost 0, with 9 bases in between. The DNA of the CDR3 is TGTGCCAGCATTGTCAGAATGAACACTGAAGCTTTCTTT. Translating gives CASIVRMNTEAFF.

The rearrangement joins TRBV18 to TRBJ2-1; 11 positions match TRBD2. CDR1 is KGHSH and CDR2 is LQKENI in the germline V gene. This CDR3 has 18 amino acids. J was trimmed by 5 bases and V by 0 bases; bases with no gene match: 9. For the CDR3, the DNA is TGTGCCAGCTCACCACCCCGCCTAGCGGGGGGCGCCGACAATGAGCAGTTCTTC. Residues: CASSPPRLAGGADNEQFF.

This clone was found once. The chain has TRBV19 and TRBJ1-2; 11 bases line up with TRBD1. From germline, CDR1 is LNHDA and CDR2 SQIVND (reference sequence). The CDR3 is 14 amino acids. With 3 bases clipped from V and 7 bases from J, the junction kept 4 bases outside the gene matches. CDR3 in DNA: TGTGCCAGTAGTATCGGACAGGGGGCATCTGGCTACACCTTC. Encoded protein: CASSIGQGASGYTF.